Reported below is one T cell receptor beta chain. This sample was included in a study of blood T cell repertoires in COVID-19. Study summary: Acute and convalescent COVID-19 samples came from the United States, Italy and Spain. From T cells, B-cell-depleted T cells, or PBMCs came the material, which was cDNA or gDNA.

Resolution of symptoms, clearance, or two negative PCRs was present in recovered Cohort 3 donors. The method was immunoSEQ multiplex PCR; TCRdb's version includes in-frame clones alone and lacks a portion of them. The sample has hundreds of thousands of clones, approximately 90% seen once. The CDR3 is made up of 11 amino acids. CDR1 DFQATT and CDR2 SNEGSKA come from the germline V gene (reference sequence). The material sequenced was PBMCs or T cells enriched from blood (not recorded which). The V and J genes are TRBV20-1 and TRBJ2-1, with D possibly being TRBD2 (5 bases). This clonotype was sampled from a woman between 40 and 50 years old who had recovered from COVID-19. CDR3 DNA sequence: TGCAGCAGCTCTAGCAAGAATGAGCAGTTCTTC. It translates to CSSSSKNEQFF.